This T cell receptor (beta chain) was observed in a study of T cell responses to AZD1222 COVID-19 vaccine. Study-wide points: Nearly half of spike-specific TCRs reportedly target variant regions that are unmutated in the B.1.351 and B.1.1.7 variants. Vaccine-related CD4 TCRs covered spike, predominating at 160-218 and 743-854. Most donors were white British, females outnumbered males, and clonal diversity was possibly underestimated.

Libraries were prepared by immunoSEQ multiplex PCR; TCRdb keeps only in-frame clonotypes and omits some of them. The data show roughly 97,000 clones, approximately 86% seen once. A remark on this clone: The antigen is not known.

CDR3 length equals 13 residues. Germline V gene data show CDR1 as SEHNR and CDR2 as FQNEAQ (reference sequence). V dropped 3 bases and J dropped 4 bases, with 9 bases sitting between them. The sequence came from an adult who received the MenACWY meningococcal vaccine as a control. The chain links TRBV7-9 to TRBJ1-2; D gene uncertain. Sequencing was performed on peripheral blood, taken 28 days after the second dose of the MenACWY control vaccine. CDR3 region: CASSFRGGYGYTF. The CDR3 DNA reads as TGTGCCAGCAGCTTTCGGGGTGGCTATGGCTACACCTTC.